This section outlines one TCR beta chain sequence together with its context. Its antigen remains unknown. This record comes from a study of STAT3 mutations in large granular lymphocyte leukemia. Study details: Roughly half the longitudinally sequenced T-LGLL patients had canonical STAT3 mutations. 40% of treated T-LGLL patients showed hematologic response to immunosuppression.

Study-wide points: TCR clonotype switching after therapy occurred in about 35% of the 18 patients. Every T-cell large granular lymphocyte leukemia patient had at least one immunodominant TCR beta clonotype.

Libraries were prepared by immunoSEQ multiplex PCR; TCRdb keeps only in-frame clonotypes and omits some of them. This sample has 10,000 to 15,000 clones, with roughly 85% found just once. The CDR3 contains 13 residues. Trimming stripped 2 bases from V and 4 bases from J, with 9 bases between. The V gene's germline CDR1 is SGHRS and CDR2 YFSETQ. This clonotype originated in a human donor with T large granular lymphocyte leukemia. Some clones in this sample may be carry-over from other donors' samples. The V gene is TRBV5-1, the J gene TRBJ1-1, with a weak D call TRBD1 (5 bases). Sequenced input: PBMCs. CDR3 sequence reads: CASSFGGVTEAFF. CDR3 DNA sequence: TGCGCCAGCAGCTTTGGAGGGGTCACTGAAGCTTTCTTT.